The 5 T cell receptor beta chains below were found in one sample sequenced in a study of blood T cell repertoires in COVID-19. Sequenced by immunoSEQ multiplex PCR; TCRdb stores in-frame clones only, minus some. The data show 230,000 or so clones, with over 80% seen just once and around 5% held by the top ten. Sequencing used peripheral blood. These receptors originate from a human donor in a cohort sampled during active COVID-19.

The CDR3 here is CASSLSRTAYEQYF. Written as DNA, the CDR3 is TGTGCCAGCAGCTTATCCCGTACGGCCTACGAGCAGTACTTC. The chain has TRBV7-2 and TRBJ2-7; the D is unclear. Germline V gene data show CDR1 as SGHTA and CDR2 as FQGNSA. CDR3 size: 14 residues. V was clipped by 2 bases and J by 2 bases, with 10 bases between them.

This clone has only one observation. The V gene is TRBV28, the J gene TRBJ2-7; 7 bases fit TRBD1. The V gene's germline CDR1 is MDHEN and CDR2 SYDVKM. CDR3 length: 16 residues. The ends lost 6 bases at V and 0 bases at J; junction bases unmatched: 11. The CDR3 DNA reads TGTGCCAGCAGCTTCCCTCTTGCAGGGGGCTCCTACGAGCAGTACTTC. This encodes CASSFPLAGGSYEQYF.

Only a few counts were recorded for this clone. The chain has TRBV4-3 and TRBJ1-3; D unclear. The CDR3 spans 14 residues. V shed 0 bases and J shed 2 bases, with 5 bases lying between them. Germline CDR1 and CDR2: LGHNA and YSLEER. The CDR3: CASSQDGAGNTIYF. In DNA, the CDR3 is TGCGCCAGCAGCCAAGATGGAGCTGGAAACACCATATATTTT.

V is TRBV5-1 and J is TRBJ2-7, with TRBD2 as a possible D gene (9 bases). V dropped 4 bases and J dropped 3 bases, with 29 bases sitting between them. The CDR3 spans 19 residues. Germline assignment: CDR1 SGHRS and CDR2 YFSETQ. This CDR3 is CASSLILQGAGSGSYEQYF. The CDR3 bases are TGCGCCAGCAGCCTAATCCTGCAGGGGGCTGGTAGCGGGAGCTACGAGCAGTACTTC.

This rearrangement joins TRBV3-1 (or the pseudogene TRBV3-2) to TRBJ2-5, with 7 bases lining up with TRBD2. This CDR3 is 13 amino acids long. CDR1 is LGHDT and CDR2 is YNNKEL in the germline V gene (reference sequence). The V and J ends lost 1 base and 4 bases, in that order; junction bases with no gene match: 0. The CDR3 loop reads CASSQGGGETQYF. The CDR3 coding sequence is TGTGCCAGCAGCCAAGGGGGGGGAGAGACCCAGTACTTC.